The rows below give T cell receptor beta chains drawn from one sample of a study of blood T cell repertoires in COVID-19. Profiling relied on immunoSEQ multiplex PCR, and the TCRdb table lists in-frame clones only, not all of them. The data contain 200,000 to 300,000 clones, roughly 88% of them singletons. Specimen: peripheral blood. The receptor source for this set is a human donor in a cohort sampled during active COVID-19. Each CDR3 is given with its conserved first and last residue. The order of the fields is J gene, V gene, clone size, D gene, CDR3 DNA, CDR3 protein. D genes are given only for firm matches. Clone size is not always given. Where it is, it says once, few, many or a class for expanded clones.

J gene: TRBJ2-7
V gene: TRBV5-1
clone size: .
D gene: TRBD1
CDR3 DNA: TGCGCCAGCAGTTCCGGGACAGCCTACGAGCAGTACTTC
CDR3 protein: CASSSGTAYEQYF

J gene: TRBJ1-1
V gene: TRBV2
clone size: .
D gene: .
CDR3 DNA: TGTGCCACAAGAATATTTTTATCAGACACTGAAGCTTTCTTT
CDR3 protein: CATRIFLSDTEAFF

J gene: TRBJ2-7
V gene: TRBV19
clone size: once
D gene: TRBD1
CDR3 DNA: TGTGCCAGTAGTATTCAGGGGGCGCCGGAATGGGAGCAGTACTTC
CDR3 protein: CASSIQGAPEWEQYF

J gene: TRBJ2-5
V gene: TRBV6-2/TRBV6-3
clone size: once
D gene: .
CDR3 DNA: TGTGCCAGCAGTTATGTGCGGGGATTAGAGACCCAGTACTTC
CDR3 protein: CASSYVRGLETQYF

J gene: TRBJ2-2
V gene: TRBV6-5
clone size: .
D gene: .
CDR3 DNA: TGTGCCAGCAGTCAGAATCGGGGGAACACCGGGGAGCTGTTTTTT
CDR3 protein: CASSQNRGNTGELFF

J gene: TRBJ2-7
V gene: TRBV5-4
clone size: .
D gene: TRBD2
CDR3 DNA: TGTGCCAGCAAGTGGGAGGGCGCTTCCTACGAGCAGTACTTC
CDR3 protein: CASKWEGASYEQYF

J gene: TRBJ2-7
V gene: TRBV28
clone size: .
D gene: TRBD2
CDR3 DNA: TGTGCCACCGGGGGGGTTGTTGTCTACGAGCAGTACTTC
CDR3 protein: CATGGVVVYEQYF

J gene: TRBJ1-1
V gene: TRBV7-2
clone size: .
D gene: .
CDR3 DNA: TGTGCCAGCAGCTTTGCGAGCCTCACTGAAGCTTTCTTT
CDR3 protein: CASSFASLTEAFF

J gene: TRBJ2-7
V gene: TRBV24-1
clone size: .
D gene: TRBD2
CDR3 DNA: TGTGCCACCAGTGAAACTAGCGGGAGGGGGACCTACGAGCAGTACTTC
CDR3 protein: CATSETSGRGTYEQYF

J gene: TRBJ1-1
V gene: TRBV5-5
clone size: .
D gene: TRBD1
CDR3 DNA: TGTGCCAGCAGTCTTGGGTTGGTGACAGGGATGGTCGGCACTGAAGCTTTCTTT
CDR3 protein: CASSLGLVTGMVGTEAFF

J gene: TRBJ1-3
V gene: TRBV6-5
clone size: .
D gene: TRBD1
CDR3 DNA: TGTGCCAGCAATAACAGGGGAGGCTCTGGAAACACCATATATTTT
CDR3 protein: CASNNRGGSGNTIYF

J gene: TRBJ1-5
V gene: TRBV19
clone size: .
D gene: .
CDR3 DNA: TGTGCCAGTAGTCCATCGACAGGTTTCAATCAGCCCCAGCATTTT
CDR3 protein: CASSPSTGFNQPQHF

J gene: TRBJ1-2
V gene: TRBV6-2/TRBV6-3
clone size: .
D gene: .
CDR3 DNA: TGTGCCAGCAGTTATTCGGGAGGGAACAGCTACACCTTC
CDR3 protein: CASSYSGGNSYTF

J gene: TRBJ1-2
V gene: TRBV7-2
clone size: .
D gene: .
CDR3 DNA: TGTGCCAGCAGCTTGGGCCAGACAGTATATGGCTACACCTTC
CDR3 protein: CASSLGQTVYGYTF